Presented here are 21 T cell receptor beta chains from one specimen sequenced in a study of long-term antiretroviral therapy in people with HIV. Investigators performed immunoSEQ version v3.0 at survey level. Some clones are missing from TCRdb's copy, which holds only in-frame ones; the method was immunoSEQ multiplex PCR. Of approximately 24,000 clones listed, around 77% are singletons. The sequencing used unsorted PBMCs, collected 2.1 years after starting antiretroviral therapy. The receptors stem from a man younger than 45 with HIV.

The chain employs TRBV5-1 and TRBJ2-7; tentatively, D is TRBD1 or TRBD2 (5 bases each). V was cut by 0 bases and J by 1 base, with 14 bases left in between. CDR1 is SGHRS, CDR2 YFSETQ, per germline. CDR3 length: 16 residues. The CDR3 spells CASSLDRTRGSYEQYF. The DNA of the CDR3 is TGCGCCAGCAGCTTGGACAGGACGAGGGGTTCCTACGAGCAGTACTTC.

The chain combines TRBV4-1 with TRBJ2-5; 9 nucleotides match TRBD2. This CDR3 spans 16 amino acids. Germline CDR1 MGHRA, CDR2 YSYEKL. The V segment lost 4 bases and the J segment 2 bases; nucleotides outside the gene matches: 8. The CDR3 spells CASSRDSGSSQETQYF. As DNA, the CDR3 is TGCGCCAGCAGCCGTGATAGCGGGAGTAGTCAAGAGACCCAGTACTTC.

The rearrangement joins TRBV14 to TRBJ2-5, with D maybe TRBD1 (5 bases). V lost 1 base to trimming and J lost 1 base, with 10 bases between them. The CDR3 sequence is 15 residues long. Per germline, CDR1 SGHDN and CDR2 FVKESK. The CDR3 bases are TGTGCCAGCAGCCAAGTCCAGGGTATCCAAGAGACCCAGTACTTC. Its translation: CASSQVQGIQETQYF. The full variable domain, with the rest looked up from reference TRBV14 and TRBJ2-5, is EAGVTQFPSHSVIEKGQTVTLRCDPISGHDNLYWYRRVMGKEIKFLLHFVKESKQDESGMPNNRFLAERTGGTYSTLKVQPAELEDSGVYFCASSQVQGIQETQYFGPGTRLLVL.

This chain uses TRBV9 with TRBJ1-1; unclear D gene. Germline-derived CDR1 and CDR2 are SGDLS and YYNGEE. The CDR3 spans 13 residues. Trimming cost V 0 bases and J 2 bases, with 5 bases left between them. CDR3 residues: CASSVGPNTEAFF. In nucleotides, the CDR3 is TGTGCCAGCAGCGTAGGACCCAACACTGAAGCTTTCTTT. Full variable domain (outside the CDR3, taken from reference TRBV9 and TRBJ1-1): DSGVTQTPKHLITATGQRVTLRCSPRSGDLSVYWYQQSLDQGLQFLIQYYNGEERAKGNILERFSAQQFPDLHSELNLSSLELGDSALYFCASSVGPNTEAFFGQGTRLTVV.

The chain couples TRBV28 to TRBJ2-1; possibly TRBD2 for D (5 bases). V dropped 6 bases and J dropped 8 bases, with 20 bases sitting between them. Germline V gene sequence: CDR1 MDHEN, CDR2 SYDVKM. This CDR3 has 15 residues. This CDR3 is CASSSSEGAGDEQFF. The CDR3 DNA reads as TGTGCCAGCAGCTCGAGTGAGGGAGCTGGAGATGAGCAGTTCTTC.

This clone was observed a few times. As DNA, the CDR3 is TGTGCCACCAGCAGAGATGGTCAGGGGTACGATGGCTACACCTTC. This translates into CATSRDGQGYDGYTF. The chain uses TRBV15 and TRBJ1-2; weak D call: TRBD1 (6 bases). The germline CDR1 and CDR2 sequences are LNHNV and YYDKDF (reference sequence). The V end lost 0 bases, the J end lost 6 bases, and 14 bases lay between the germline ends. This CDR3 spans 15 amino acids.

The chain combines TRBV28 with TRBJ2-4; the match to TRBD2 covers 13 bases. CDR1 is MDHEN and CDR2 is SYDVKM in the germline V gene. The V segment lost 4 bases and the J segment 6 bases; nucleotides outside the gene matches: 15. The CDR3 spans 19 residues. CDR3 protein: CASSYPGLAGLTPGNIQYF. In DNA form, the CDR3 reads TGTGCCAGCAGTTACCCGGGACTAGCGGGACTGACTCCGGGAAACATTCAGTACTTC.

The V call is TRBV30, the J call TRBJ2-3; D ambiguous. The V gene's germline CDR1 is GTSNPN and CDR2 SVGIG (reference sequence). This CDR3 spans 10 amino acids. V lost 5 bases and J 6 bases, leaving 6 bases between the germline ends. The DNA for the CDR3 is TGTGCCTGGGCGGTGGATACGCAGTATTTT. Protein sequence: CAWAVDTQYF.

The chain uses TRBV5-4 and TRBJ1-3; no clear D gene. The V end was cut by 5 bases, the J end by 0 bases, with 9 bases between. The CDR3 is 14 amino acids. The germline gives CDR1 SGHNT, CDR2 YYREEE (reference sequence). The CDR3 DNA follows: TGTGCCAGCAGTTCTCAGAGCTCTGGAAACACCATATATTTT. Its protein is CASSSQSSGNTIYF.

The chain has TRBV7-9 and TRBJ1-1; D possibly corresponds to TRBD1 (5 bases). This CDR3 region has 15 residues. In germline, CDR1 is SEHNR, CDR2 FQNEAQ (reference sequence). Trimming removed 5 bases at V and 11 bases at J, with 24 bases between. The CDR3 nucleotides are TGTGCCAGCAGCGGCAGGGATAGGGCGGCTGCCGGGGCTTTCTTT. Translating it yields CASSGRDRAAAGAFF. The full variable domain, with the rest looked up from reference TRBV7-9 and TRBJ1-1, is DTGVSQNPRHKITKRGQNVTFRCDPISEHNRLYWYRQTLGQGPEFLTYFQNEAQLEKSRLLSDRFSAERPKGSFSTLEIQRTEQGDSAMYLCASSGRDRAAAGAFFGQGTRLTVV.

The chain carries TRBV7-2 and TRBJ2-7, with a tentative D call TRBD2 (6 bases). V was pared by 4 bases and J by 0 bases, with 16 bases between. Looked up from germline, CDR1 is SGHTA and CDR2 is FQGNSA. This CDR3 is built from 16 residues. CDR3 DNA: TGTGCCAGCAGCTCTTTAGCGGCCTCGGACTCCTACGAGCAGTACTTC. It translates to CASSSLAASDSYEQYF.

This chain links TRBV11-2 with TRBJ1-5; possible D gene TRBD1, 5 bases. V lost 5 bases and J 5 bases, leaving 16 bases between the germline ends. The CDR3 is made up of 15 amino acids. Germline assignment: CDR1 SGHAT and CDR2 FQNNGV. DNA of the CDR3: TGTGCCAGCAGCCCGAGCGGGCAGGGTCATCAGCCCCAGCATTTT. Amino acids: CASSPSGQGHQPQHF.

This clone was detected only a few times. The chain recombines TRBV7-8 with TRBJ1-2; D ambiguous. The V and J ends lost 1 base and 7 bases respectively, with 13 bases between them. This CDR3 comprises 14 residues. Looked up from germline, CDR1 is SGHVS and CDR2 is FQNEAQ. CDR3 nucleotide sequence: TGTGCCAGCAGCTTAGTTCCACGAACACTTGGCTACACCTTC. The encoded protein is CASSLVPRTLGYTF.

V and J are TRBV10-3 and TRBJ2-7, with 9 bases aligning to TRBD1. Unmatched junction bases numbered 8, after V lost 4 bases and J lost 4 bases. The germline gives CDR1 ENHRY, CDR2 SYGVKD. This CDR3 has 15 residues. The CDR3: CAISASGQGRYEQYF. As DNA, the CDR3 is TGTGCCATCAGTGCATCGGGACAGGGAAGATACGAGCAGTACTTC.

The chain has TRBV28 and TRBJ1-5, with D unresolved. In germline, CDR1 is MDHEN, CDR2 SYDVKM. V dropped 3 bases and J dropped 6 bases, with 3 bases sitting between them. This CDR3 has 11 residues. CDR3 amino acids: CASSFGQPQHF. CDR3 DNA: TGTGCCAGCAGTTTTGGTCAGCCCCAGCATTTT.

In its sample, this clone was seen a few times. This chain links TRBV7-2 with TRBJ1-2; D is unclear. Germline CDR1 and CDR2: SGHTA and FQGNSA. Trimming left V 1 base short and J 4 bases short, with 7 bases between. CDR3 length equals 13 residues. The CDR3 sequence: CASSLEAVYGYTF. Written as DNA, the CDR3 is TGTGCCAGCAGCTTAGAAGCAGTCTATGGCTACACCTTC.

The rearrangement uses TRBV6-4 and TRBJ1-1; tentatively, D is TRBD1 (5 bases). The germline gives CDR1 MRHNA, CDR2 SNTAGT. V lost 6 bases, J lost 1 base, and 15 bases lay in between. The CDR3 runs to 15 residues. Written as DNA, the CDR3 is TGTGCCAGCAGCGAAACCATCGACAGGAACACTGAAGCTTTCTTT. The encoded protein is CASSETIDRNTEAFF.

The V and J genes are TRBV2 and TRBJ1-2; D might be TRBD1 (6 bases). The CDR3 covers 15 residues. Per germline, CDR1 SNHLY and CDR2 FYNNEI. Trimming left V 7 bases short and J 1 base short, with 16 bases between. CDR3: CASKGPGQSNYGYTF. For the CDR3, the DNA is TGTGCCAGCAAAGGACCAGGACAGAGTAACTATGGCTACACCTTC.

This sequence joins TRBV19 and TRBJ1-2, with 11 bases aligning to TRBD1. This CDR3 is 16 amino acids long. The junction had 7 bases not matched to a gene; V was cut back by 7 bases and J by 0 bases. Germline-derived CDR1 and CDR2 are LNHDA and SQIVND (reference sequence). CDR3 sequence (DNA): TGTGCCAGTACCCGGGACAGGGGGACCTCTAACTATGGCTACACCTTC. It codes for CASTRDRGTSNYGYTF.

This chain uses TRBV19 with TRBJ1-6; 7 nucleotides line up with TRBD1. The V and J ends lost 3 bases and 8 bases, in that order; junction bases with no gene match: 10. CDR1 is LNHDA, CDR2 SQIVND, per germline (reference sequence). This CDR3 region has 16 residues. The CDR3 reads CASSMGKTGKDSPLHF. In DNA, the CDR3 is TGTGCCAGTAGTATGGGCAAGACAGGGAAAGATTCACCCCTCCACTTT.

CDR3 sequence reads: CASSMGDEQYF. The CDR3 DNA sequence: TGTGCCAGTAGTATGGGGGACGAGCAGTACTTC. This chain connects TRBV19 to TRBJ2-7; perhaps D is TRBD1 or TRBD2 (5 bases each). Germline V CDR1 and CDR2: LNHDA, SQIVND (reference sequence). The length of the CDR3 is 11 residues. V was pared by 3 bases and J by 5 bases, with 5 bases between.